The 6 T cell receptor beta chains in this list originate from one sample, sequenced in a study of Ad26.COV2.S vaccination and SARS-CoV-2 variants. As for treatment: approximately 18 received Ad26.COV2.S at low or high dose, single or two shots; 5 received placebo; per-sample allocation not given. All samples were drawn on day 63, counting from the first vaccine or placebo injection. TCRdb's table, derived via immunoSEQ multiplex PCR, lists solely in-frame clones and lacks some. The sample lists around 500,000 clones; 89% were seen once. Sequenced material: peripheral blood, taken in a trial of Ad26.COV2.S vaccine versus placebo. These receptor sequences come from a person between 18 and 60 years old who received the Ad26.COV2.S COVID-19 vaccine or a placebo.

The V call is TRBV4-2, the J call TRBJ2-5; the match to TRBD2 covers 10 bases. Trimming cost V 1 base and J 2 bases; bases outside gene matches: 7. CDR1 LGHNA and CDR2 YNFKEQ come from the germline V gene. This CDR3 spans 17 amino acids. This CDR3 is CASSQAGVAGGQETQYF. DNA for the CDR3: TGTGCCAGCAGCCAAGCGGGAGTAGCGGGAGGACAAGAGACCCAGTACTTC.

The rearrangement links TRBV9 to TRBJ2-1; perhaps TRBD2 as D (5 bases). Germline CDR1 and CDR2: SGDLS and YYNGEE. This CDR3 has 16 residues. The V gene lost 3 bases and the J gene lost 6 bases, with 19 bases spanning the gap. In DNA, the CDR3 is TGTGCCAGCAGCGCCCGAAACCCCACTAGGAGCAATGAGCAGTTCTTC. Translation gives CASSARNPTRSNEQFF.

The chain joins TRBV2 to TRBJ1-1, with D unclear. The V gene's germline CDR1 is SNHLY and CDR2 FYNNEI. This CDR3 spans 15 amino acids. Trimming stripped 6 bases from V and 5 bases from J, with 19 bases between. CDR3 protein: CASRTEVWGSTEAFF. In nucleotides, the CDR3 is TGTGCCAGCAGGACCGAGGTCTGGGGAAGTACTGAAGCTTTCTTT.

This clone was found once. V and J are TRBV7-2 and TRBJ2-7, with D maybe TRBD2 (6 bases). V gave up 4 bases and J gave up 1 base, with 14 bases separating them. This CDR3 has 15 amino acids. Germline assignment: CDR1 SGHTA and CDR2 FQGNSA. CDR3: CASSYGSSASYEQYF. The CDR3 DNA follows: TGTGCCAGCAGCTATGGCTCTAGCGCATCCTACGAGCAGTACTTC. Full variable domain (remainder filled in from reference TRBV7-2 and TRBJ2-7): GAGVSQSPSNKVTEKGKDVELRCDPISGHTALYWYRQSLGQGLEFLIYFQGNSAPDKSGLPSDRFSAERTGGSVSTLTIQRTQQEDSAVYLCASSYGSSASYEQYFGPGTRLTVT.

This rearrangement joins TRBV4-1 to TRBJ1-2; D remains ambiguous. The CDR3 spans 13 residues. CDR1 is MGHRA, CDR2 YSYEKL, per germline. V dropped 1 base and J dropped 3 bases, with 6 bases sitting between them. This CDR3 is CASSQGFDYGYTF. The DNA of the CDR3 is TGCGCCAGCAGCCAAGGTTTTGACTATGGCTACACCTTC.

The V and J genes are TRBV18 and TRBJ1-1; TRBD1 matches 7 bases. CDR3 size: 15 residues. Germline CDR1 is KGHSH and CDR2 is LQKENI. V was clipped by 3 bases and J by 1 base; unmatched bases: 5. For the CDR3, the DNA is TGTGCCAGCTCACCTGCAGGACAGGCGAACACTGAAGCTTTCTTT. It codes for CASSPAGQANTEAFF. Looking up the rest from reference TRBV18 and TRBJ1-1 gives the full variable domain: NAGVMQNPRHLVRRRGQEARLRCSPMKGHSHVYWYRQLPEEGLKFMVYLQKENIIDESGMPKERFSAEFPKEGPSILRIQQVVRGDSAAYFCASSPAGQANTEAFFGQGTRLTVV.